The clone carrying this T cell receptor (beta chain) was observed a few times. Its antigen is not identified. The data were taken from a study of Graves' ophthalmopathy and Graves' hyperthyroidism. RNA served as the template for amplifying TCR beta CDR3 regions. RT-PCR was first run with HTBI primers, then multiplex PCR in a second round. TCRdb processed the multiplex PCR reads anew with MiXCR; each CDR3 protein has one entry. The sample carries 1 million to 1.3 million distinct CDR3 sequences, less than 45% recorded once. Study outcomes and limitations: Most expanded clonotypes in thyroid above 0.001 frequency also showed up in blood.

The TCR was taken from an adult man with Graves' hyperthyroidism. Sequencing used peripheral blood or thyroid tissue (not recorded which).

CDR3 nucleotides: TGCAGCGGAGGGACAGGAGGTGAGCAGTACTTC. Translated, it gives CSGGTGGEQYF. The chain joins TRBV29-1 to TRBJ2-7, with 8 nucleotides matching TRBD1. The V and J ends lost 7 bases and 7 bases, in that order; junction bases with no gene match: 6. This CDR3 has 11 residues. CDR1 and CDR2 from the germline V gene are SQVTM and ANQGSEA.